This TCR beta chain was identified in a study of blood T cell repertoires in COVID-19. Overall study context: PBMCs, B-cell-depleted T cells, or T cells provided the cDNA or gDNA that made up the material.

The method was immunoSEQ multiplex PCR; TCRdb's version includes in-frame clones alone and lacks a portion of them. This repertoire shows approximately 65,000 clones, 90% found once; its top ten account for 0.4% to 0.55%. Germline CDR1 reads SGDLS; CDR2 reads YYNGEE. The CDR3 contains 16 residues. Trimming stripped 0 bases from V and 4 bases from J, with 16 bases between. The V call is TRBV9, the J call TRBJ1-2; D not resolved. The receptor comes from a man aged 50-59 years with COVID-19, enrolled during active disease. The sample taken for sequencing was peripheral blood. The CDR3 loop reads CASSVGIEGKVYGYTF. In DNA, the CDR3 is TGTGCCAGCAGCGTAGGGATAGAGGGAAAGGTCTATGGCTACACCTTC.